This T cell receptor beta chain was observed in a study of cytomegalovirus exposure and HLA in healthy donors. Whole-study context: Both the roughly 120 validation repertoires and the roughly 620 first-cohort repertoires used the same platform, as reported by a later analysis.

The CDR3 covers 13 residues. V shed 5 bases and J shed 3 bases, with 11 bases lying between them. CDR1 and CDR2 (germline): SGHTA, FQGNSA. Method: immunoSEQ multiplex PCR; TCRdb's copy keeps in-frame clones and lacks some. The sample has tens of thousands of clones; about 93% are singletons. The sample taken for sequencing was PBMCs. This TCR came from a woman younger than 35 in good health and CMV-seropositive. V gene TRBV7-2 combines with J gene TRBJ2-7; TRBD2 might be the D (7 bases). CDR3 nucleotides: TGTGCCAGCAGCCGGGGGGCAAACTACGAGCAGTACTTC. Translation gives CASSRGANYEQYF.